Shown below are 29 T cell receptor beta chains from a single sample sequenced in a study of T cell repertoires in cytomegalovirus infection. TCRdb used MiXCR to reprocess the reads, holding one entry per CDR3 protein. The sample lists approximately 1,000,000 distinct CDR3 sequences, under 40% occurring once. The antigens for these receptors are not known. Sample: cultured CD8+ T cells from PBMCs, taken from culture after CMV antigen stimulation. These receptors originate from a human donor in good health (CMV status not recorded). Some clones in this sample may be carry-over from other donors' samples.

There are a few counts of this clonotype. The chain is built from TRBV7-6 and TRBJ2-4; no firm D call. Germline V lookup: CDR1 SGHVS, CDR2 FNYEAQ. This CDR3 is built from 16 residues. V lost 1 base and J 5 bases, leaving 15 bases between the germline ends. The chain's CDR3 is CASSLDPAGLENIQYF. The CDR3 DNA reads as TGTGCCAGCAGCTTAGACCCGGCAGGCCTTGAAAACATTCAGTACTTC.

The chain combines TRBV27 with TRBJ2-1; D tentatively fits TRBD1 or TRBD2 (6 bases each). Germline CDR1 and CDR2: MNHEY and SMNVEV (reference sequence). This CDR3 spans 12 amino acids. V lost 7 bases, J lost 8 bases, and 12 bases lay in between. CDR3 amino acids: CASIGGPDEQFF. The CDR3 region has the DNA TGTGCCAGCATTGGGGGGCCAGATGAGCAGTTCTTC.

The CDR3 loop is CAIRGTGVKKTEAFF. The CDR3 nucleotides are TGTGCCATCAGGGGGACAGGGGTTAAGAAGACTGAAGCTTTCTTT. The chain carries TRBV10-3 and TRBJ1-1, with TRBD1 identical over 10 bases. The V segment lost 6 bases and the J segment 5 bases; nucleotides outside the gene matches: 9. Germline V gene lookup returns CDR1 ENHRY and CDR2 SYGVKD. This CDR3 region has 15 residues.

The chain carries TRBV7-9 and TRBJ2-7; D gene unclear. The V gene lost 1 base and the J gene lost 2 bases, with 9 bases spanning the gap. The CDR3 covers 14 residues. Germline V gene data show CDR1 as SEHNR and CDR2 as FQNEAQ (reference sequence). The CDR3 bases are TGTGCCAGCAGCTTAGTAGGGCTGACCTACGAGCAGTACTTC. Protein product: CASSLVGLTYEQYF.

This rearrangement joins TRBV15 to TRBJ2-2, with unresolved D. This CDR3 is built from 14 residues. Trimming stripped 0 bases from V and 7 bases from J, with 9 bases between. Germline V gene lookup returns CDR1 LNHNV and CDR2 YYDKDF (reference sequence). The CDR3 loop reads CATSRDGNGGELFF. CDR3 nucleotides: TGTGCCACCAGCAGAGATGGTAACGGCGGGGAGCTGTTTTTT.

This chain connects TRBV20-1 to TRBJ2-1; tentatively, D is TRBD1 or TRBD2 (6 bases each). Trimming took off 6 bases at V and 3 bases at J, with 18 bases between the two ends. The germline CDR1 and CDR2 sequences are DFQATT and SNEGSKA (reference sequence). The CDR3 extends over 15 amino acids. The CDR3 sequence is CSATGQSGDYNEQFF. The CDR3 coding sequence is TGCAGTGCCACCGGACAGTCGGGGGACTACAATGAGCAGTTCTTC.

This clonotype was counted only a few times. The chain uses TRBV6-2 or TRBV6-3 and TRBJ2-7; D not certain. Germline V gives CDR1 MNHEY, CDR2 SVGEGT. CDR3 length: 13 residues. V dropped 2 bases and J dropped 1 base, with 6 bases sitting between them. CDR3 bases: TGTGCCAGCAGTTACGTCGGATCCTACGAGCAGTACGTC. Translating gives CASSYVGSYEQYV.

The chain recombines TRBV29-1 with TRBJ1-2; TRBD1 might be the D (6 bases). Per the germline V gene, CDR1 is SQVTM and CDR2 is ANQGSEA. CDR3 length equals 14 residues. The V end was cut by 2 bases, the J end by 3 bases, with 13 bases between. In nucleotides, the CDR3 is TGCAGCGTTGAAACTAGACAGGTCGACTATGGCTACACCTTC. Translating gives CSVETRQVDYGYTF.

The V gene is TRBV6-6, the J gene TRBJ1-2; 7 positions agree with TRBD1. Germline CDR1 MNHNY, CDR2 SVGAGI (reference sequence). This CDR3 spans 15 amino acids. V shed 6 bases, J shed 1 base, and the junction held 8 bases outside the gene matches. The CDR3 reads CASSQGGIGNYGYTF. DNA for the CDR3: TGTGCCAGCAGCCAGGGGGGTATTGGTAACTATGGCTACACCTTC.

This chain links TRBV9 with TRBJ2-3; 7 positions match TRBD2. This CDR3 spans 16 amino acids. Trimming at V came to 0 bases and at J to 4 bases, leaving 8 bases not matched to a gene. Germline CDR1 and CDR2: SGDLS and YYNGEE. CDR3 sequence: CASSVGRLAVADTQYF. Here the CDR3 DNA reads TGTGCCAGCAGCGTAGGACGACTAGCTGTCGCAGATACGCAGTATTTT.

This clonotype was seen a few times. This sequence joins TRBV27 and TRBJ2-1; D assignment may be TRBD1 or TRBD2 (5 bases each). Germline CDR1 is MNHEY and CDR2 is SMNVEV (reference sequence). The CDR3 totals 17 residues. V lost 6 bases and J lost 0, with 18 bases in between. Here the CDR3 DNA reads TGTGCCAGCAGCCCGGGGCAGGGCCCAAGCTCCTACAATGAGCAGTTCTTC. Its translation is CASSPGQGPSSYNEQFF.

The V gene is TRBV27, the J gene TRBJ2-3; TRBD2 agrees at 9 bases. V shed 6 bases and J 5 bases; nucleotides not matched to a gene: 6. Germline lookup yields CDR1 MNHEY and CDR2 SMNVEV (reference sequence). This CDR3 has 14 amino acids. The CDR3 DNA reads as TGTGCCAGCAGCGAGGAGCGGGGGGAAGATACGCAGTATTTT. Protein sequence: CASSEERGEDTQYF.

This clonotype was detected only a few times. The chain is built from TRBV6-5 and TRBJ2-2; D remains ambiguous. Trimming stripped 0 bases from V and 0 bases from J, with 11 bases between. CDR1 is MNHEY, CDR2 SVGAGI, per germline. The CDR3 loop spans 17 amino acids. The CDR3 here is CASSYSMASANTGELFF. The CDR3 region has the DNA TGTGCCAGCAGTTACTCGATGGCTAGTGCGAACACCGGGGAGCTGTTTTTT.

The rearrangement links TRBV4-1 to TRBJ1-5; 7 nucleotides match TRBD1. V lost 5 bases, J lost 7 bases, and 8 bases stayed unmatched. The CDR3 spans 14 residues. Germline CDR1 is MGHRA and CDR2 is YSYEKL. CDR3 sequence reads: CASSSRQGQQPQHF. CDR3 bases: TGCGCCAGCAGCTCCCGACAGGGTCAACAGCCCCAGCATTTT.

The chain employs TRBV18 and TRBJ2-3; no clear D gene. CDR3 length: 12 amino acids. Germline V gene lookup returns CDR1 KGHSH and CDR2 LQKENI. V dropped 7 bases and J dropped 5 bases, with 10 bases sitting between them. Here the CDR3 DNA reads TGTGCCAGCTACCGCCCGGGAGATACGCAGTATTTT. This encodes CASYRPGDTQYF.

V gene TRBV6-1 combines with J gene TRBJ2-1; tentative D call: TRBD2 (6 bases). Trimming took 1 base from V and 6 from J, leaving 22 bases between them. Germline-derived CDR1 and CDR2 are MNHNS and SASEGT. The CDR3 sequence is 18 residues long. The CDR3, as DNA: TGTGCCAGCAGTGAAGGGGGCCCGGCGTCTCGGGGGACCAATGAGCAGTTCTTC. Translated, it gives CASSEGGPASRGTNEQFF.

The chain has TRBV14 and TRBJ1-4, with 11 bases aligning to TRBD1. The junction had 6 bases not matched to a gene; V was cut back by 4 bases and J by 2 bases. Germline V gene data show CDR1 as SGHDN and CDR2 as FVKESK. The CDR3 has 17 amino acids. The CDR3 sequence is CASSLKDRGLTNEKLFF. The CDR3 DNA sequence: TGTGCCAGCAGCCTAAAGGACAGGGGGCTGACTAATGAAAAACTGTTTTTT.

In its sample, this clonotype was seen many times. The chain employs TRBV7-2 and TRBJ2-7, with 13 bases fitting TRBD2. CDR1 is SGHTA and CDR2 is FQGNSA in the germline V gene. V trimming: 3 bases; J trimming: 2 bases; junction bases outside the gene matches: 7. CDR3 length equals 17 residues. The CDR3 DNA follows: TGTGCCAGCAGCTTCAGGACTAGCGGGGGTGATACCTACGAGCAGTACGTC. Translation gives CASSFRTSGGDTYEQYV.

This rearrangement joins TRBV7-2 to TRBJ1-4; D is undetermined. The germline V gene has CDR1 SGHTA and CDR2 FQGNSA. The CDR3 has 16 amino acids. The V end was cut by 5 bases, the J end by 2 bases, with 15 bases between. This CDR3 reads CASSHHNRGTNEKLFF. As DNA, the CDR3 is TGTGCCAGCAGCCATCACAACCGCGGCACTAATGAAAAACTGTTTTTT.

The V gene is TRBV7-9, the J gene TRBJ2-4; D gene unclear. V shed 4 bases and J shed 0 bases, with 13 bases lying between them. This CDR3 has 16 residues. Germline CDR1 SEHNR, CDR2 FQNEAQ (reference sequence). The CDR3 nucleotides read TGTGCCAGCAGCTCCCCGGCAGCCCTAGCCAAAAACATTCAGTACTTC. Translation: CASSSPAALAKNIQYF.

V gene TRBV15 combines with J gene TRBJ2-7, with a tentative D call TRBD1 (6 bases). The CDR3 runs to 14 residues. The V gene's germline CDR1 is LNHNV and CDR2 YYDKDF (reference sequence). Trimming removed 5 bases at V and 3 bases at J, with 14 bases between. CDR3 DNA: TGTGCCACCAGCGATCTGGACAGTTACTACGAGCAGTACTTC. This encodes CATSDLDSYYEQYF.

This chain uses TRBV7-4 with TRBJ1-2; 10 bases are shared with TRBD1. V was pared by 8 bases and J by 5 bases, with 11 bases of the junction left unmatched. CDR1 is SGHVT and CDR2 is SQSDAQ in the germline V gene. The CDR3 is made up of 15 amino acids. The chain's CDR3 is CASEGDRGPWYGYTF. CDR3 DNA: TGTGCCAGCGAGGGGGACAGGGGCCCCTGGTATGGCTACACCTTC.

V is TRBV20-1 and J is TRBJ2-1; 7 nucleotides line up with TRBD1. This CDR3 is 15 amino acids long. Germline CDR1 and CDR2: DFQATT and SNEGSKA (reference sequence). V lost 0 bases to trimming and J lost 8 bases; unmatched junction nucleotides: 10. Written as DNA, the CDR3 is TGCAGTGCTAGAGATTTTAAGGGGGCTCGAGATGAGCAGTTCTTC. This codes for CSARDFKGARDEQFF.

The chain carries TRBV7-9 and TRBJ1-1; possible D gene TRBD1, 5 bases. V was shortened by 7 bases and J by 6 bases, with 12 bases between the two germline ends. Germline CDR1 SEHNR, CDR2 FQNEAQ (reference sequence). The CDR3 loop spans 12 amino acids. The CDR3 DNA reads as TGTGCCAGCACCGACAGAGGGGCTGAAGCTTTCTTT. Protein: CASTDRGAEAFF.

This clonotype came up many times. The genes are TRBV27 and TRBJ2-1, with 7 bases aligning to TRBD2. This CDR3 has 15 residues. CDR1 is MNHEY, CDR2 SMNVEV, per germline (reference sequence). The junction had 9 bases not matched to a gene; V was cut back by 7 bases and J by 3 bases. The CDR3 protein is CASTTGGPHYNEQFF. CDR3 in DNA: TGTGCCAGCACAACGGGGGGACCTCACTACAATGAGCAGTTCTTC.

As regards this clonotype: The junction does not match germline at one end; this may be a read error. The chain uses TRBV5-3 and TRBJ1-6; 10 bases match TRBD1. TRBV5-3 is noted as an ORF with a role that remains uncertain. The CDR3 has 15 residues. The CDR3 DNA reads as TGTGCCAGCAGCTTGGACGGGACAGGGGCTTCACCCCTCCACTTT. It encodes CASSLDGTGASPLHF.

V and J are TRBV5-5 and TRBJ2-1, with D perhaps matching TRBD2 (5 bases). Trimming took off 2 bases at V and 8 bases at J, with 17 bases between the two ends. Germline CDR1 and CDR2: SGHKS and YYEKEE (reference sequence). This CDR3 comprises 15 residues. CDR3 bases: TGTGCCAGCAGCTTCGACTTCAGCGGCCGGCATGAGCAGTTCTTC. It yields the protein CASSFDFSGRHEQFF.

This chain links TRBV20-1 with TRBJ2-7; TRBD1 is a possible D gene (6 bases). The germline V gene encodes CDR1 DFQATT and CDR2 SNEGSKA (reference sequence). Trimming removed 4 bases at V and 5 bases at J, with 9 bases between. The length of the CDR3 is 11 residues. The CDR3 coding sequence is TGCAGTGCTATTACAGGGAACGAGCAGTACTTC. This codes for CSAITGNEQYF.

This clonotype was counted many times. The gene calls are TRBV7-6 and TRBJ1-2, with TRBD1 as a possible D gene (5 bases). V was shortened by 11 bases and J by 7 bases, with 17 bases between the two germline ends. The V gene's germline CDR1 is SGHVS and CDR2 FNYEAQ. CDR3 size: 12 residues. CDR3 DNA sequence: TGTGCCGGGGGGGGGGGACCTGCTGGCTACACCTTC. This gives the protein CAGGGGPAGYTF.